One sample yielded the 22 T cell receptor beta chains listed below, sequenced in a study of cytomegalovirus exposure and HLA in healthy donors. The PCR ran on 60 Vbeta and 13 Jbeta primers. Sequencing was performed with immunoSEQ multiplex PCR; in TCRdb, only in-frame clones are kept and a portion is missing. The profile covers roughly 100,000 clones, with approximately 83% appearing a single time and 5% to 6.5% taken by the ten largest. Sequenced: PBMCs. The receptor source for this set is a man between 18 and 35 years old in good health and CMV-seronegative.

The chain employs TRBV19 and TRBJ1-2; no clear D gene. In germline, CDR1 is LNHDA, CDR2 SQIVND (reference sequence). V gave up 3 bases and J gave up 8 bases, with 10 bases separating them. This CDR3 comprises 12 residues. CDR3 sequence reads: CASSMRGGGYTF. CDR3 nucleotides: TGTGCCAGTAGTATGCGCGGCGGAGGCTACACCTTC.

This clone was seen only a few times. This chain joins TRBV6-5 and TRBJ1-5; D is unclear. The V gene's germline CDR1 is MNHEY and CDR2 SVGAGI. Trimming took 6 bases from V and 5 from J, leaving 11 bases between them. CDR3 length: 13 residues. The DNA of the CDR3 is TGTGCCAGCAGGTCAACGGTGGATCAGCCCCAGCATTTT. Translated, it gives CASRSTVDQPQHF.

J is TRBJ2-1 and V is TRBV25-1; 8 bases match TRBD2. Trimming cost V 5 bases and J 0 bases; bases outside gene matches: 6. This CDR3 contains 16 residues. The germline V gene has CDR1 MGHDK and CDR2 SYGVNS. The CDR3 reads CASSRGGTSSYNEQFF. The CDR3 coding sequence is TGTGCCAGCAGTCGCGGGGGGACGAGCTCCTACAATGAGCAGTTCTTC.

In this sample, this clone turned up a few times. At one end the junction does not follow the germline gene, possibly because of a read error. The chain has TRBV5-5 and TRBJ2-7, with TRBD2 matching 8 bases. This CDR3 is built from 16 residues. Germline V gene lookup returns CDR1 SGHKS and CDR2 YYEKEE (reference sequence). CDR3 DNA: TGCGCCAGCAGCCAAGGTGCGGCGGGAGGATCCTACGAGCAGTACTTC. Protein sequence: CASSQGAAGGSYEQYF. The variable domain in full, completed from reference TRBV5-5 and TRBJ2-7, reads DAGVTQSPTHLIKTRGQQVTLRCSPISGHKSVSWYQQVLGQGPQFIFQYYEKEERGRGNFPDRFSARQFPNYSSELNVNALLLGDSALYLCASSQGAAGGSYEQYFGPGTRLTVT.

V and J are TRBV7-2 and TRBJ2-2, with 11 positions matching TRBD2. With V trimmed by 6 bases and J by 5 bases, 2 bases remained unmatched. The CDR3 length is 14 residues. Germline-derived CDR1 and CDR2 are SGHTA and FQGNSA. The CDR3 bases are TGTGCCAGCAGGCGACTAGCGGGAACCGGGGAGCTGTTTTTT. Translation gives CASRRLAGTGELFF.

The chain carries TRBV2 and TRBJ2-7; D possibly corresponds to TRBD1 (6 bases). Per the germline V gene, CDR1 is SNHLY and CDR2 is FYNNEI. This CDR3 comprises 12 residues. V was clipped by 3 bases and J by 5 bases, with 8 bases between them. The CDR3 region is CASSETGDEQYF. CDR3 nucleotide sequence: TGTGCCAGCAGTGAGACAGGTGACGAGCAGTACTTC.

The gene calls are TRBV13 and TRBJ2-7; perhaps TRBD1 as D (7 bases). Germline V gene sequence: CDR1 PRHDT, CDR2 FYEKMQ (reference sequence). The CDR3 has 18 amino acids. Trimming removed 4 bases from V and 4 bases from J, with 26 bases in between. CDR3 protein: CASSSGTQQGRLEYEQYF. DNA of the CDR3: TGTGCCAGCAGCTCAGGGACGCAACAGGGGAGGTTGGAGTACGAGCAGTACTTC. Combining the CDR3 with reference TRBV13 and TRBJ2-7 gives the whole variable domain AAGVIQSPRHLIKEKRETATLKCYPIPRHDTVYWYQQGPGQDPQFLISFYEKMQSDKGSIPDRFSAQQFSDYHSELNMSSLELGDSALYFCASSSGTQQGRLEYEQYFGPGTRLTVT.

This clone has just a few counts. The chain carries TRBV27 and TRBJ1-5; D gene unclear. V was shortened by 2 bases and J by 0 bases, with 5 bases between the two germline ends. Germline-derived CDR1 and CDR2 are MNHEY and SMNVEV (reference sequence). The length of the CDR3 is 14 residues. CDR3 nucleotide sequence: TGTGCCAGCAGTTTACGGGATAGCAATCAGCCCCAGCATTTT. The encoded protein is CASSLRDSNQPQHF.

V gene TRBV10-1 combines with J gene TRBJ2-2; TRBD2 aligns across 10 bases. CDR3 length equals 14 residues. The ends lost 6 bases at V and 5 bases at J; junction bases unmatched: 3. The germline CDR1 and CDR2 sequences are WNHNN and SYGVQD (reference sequence). The CDR3 DNA reads as TGCGCCAGCAGCTCTAGCGGGGGTACCGGGGAGCTGTTTTTT. It yields the protein CASSSSGGTGELFF.

J is TRBJ2-5 and V is TRBV10-2, with D uncertain. From germline, CDR1 is WSHSY and CDR2 SAAADI. This CDR3 is built from 13 residues. V lost 7 bases and J 2 bases, leaving 11 bases between the germline ends. The CDR3 reads CASIGADQETQYF. CDR3 sequence (DNA): TGCGCCAGCATCGGAGCAGATCAAGAGACCCAGTACTTC.

The chain employs TRBV4-3 and TRBJ1-1; tentative D call: TRBD1 (5 bases). Germline lookup yields CDR1 LGHNA and CDR2 YSLEER. V lost 5 bases to trimming and J lost 4 bases, with 8 bases between them. This CDR3 spans 12 amino acids. The CDR3 sequence is CASSTGGTEAFF. CDR3 coding DNA: TGCGCCAGCAGCACCGGGGGCACTGAAGCTTTCTTT.

The chain couples TRBV27 to TRBJ1-1; D is ambiguous. This CDR3 comprises 15 residues. In germline, CDR1 is MNHEY, CDR2 SMNVEV (reference sequence). Trimming pared 2 bases from V and 0 bases from J, leaving 10 bases between. CDR3 amino acids: CASSLGTGLNTEAFF. The CDR3 coding sequence is TGTGCCAGCAGTTTAGGTACTGGTTTGAACACTGAAGCTTTCTTT.

This clone came up a few times. The chain combines TRBV6-5 with TRBJ1-2, with no clear D. The V gene lost 0 bases and the J gene lost 4 bases, with 15 bases spanning the gap. The CDR3 sequence is 16 residues long. Per germline, CDR1 MNHEY and CDR2 SVGAGI. The CDR3 loop is CASSYSQTDPRYGYTF. The DNA of the CDR3 is TGTGCCAGCAGTTACTCGCAGACTGACCCCCGCTATGGCTACACCTTC.

The V call is TRBV19, the J call TRBJ2-1; 8 positions match TRBD2. V was pared by 3 bases and J by 8 bases, with 9 bases of the junction left unmatched. From germline, CDR1 is LNHDA and CDR2 SQIVND (reference sequence). This CDR3 is 15 amino acids long. Here the CDR3 DNA reads TGTGCCAGTAGTATCTCAGCGGGAGTTTTCGATGAGCAGTTCTTC. As protein: CASSISAGVFDEQFF.

The rearrangement uses TRBV11-2 and TRBJ2-6; D remains unclear. The V end was cut by 5 bases, the J end by 2 bases, with 10 bases between. Germline V gene data show CDR1 as SGHAT and CDR2 as FQNNGV. CDR3 length: 15 residues. CDR3 sequence (DNA): TGTGCCAGCAGCCCCCGCGCTGCTGGGGCCAACGTCCTGACTTTC. This encodes CASSPRAAGANVLTF.

The chain uses TRBV6-5 and TRBJ1-2, with 9 positions matching TRBD1. This CDR3 is built from 14 residues. Germline V CDR1 and CDR2: MNHEY, SVGAGI. V lost 6 bases, J lost 5 bases, and 7 bases stayed unmatched. The CDR3 loop reads CASRWTGVGYGYTF. The CDR3, as DNA: TGTGCCAGCAGGTGGACAGGGGTTGGGTATGGCTACACCTTC.

This chain links TRBV6-4 with TRBJ2-3; TRBD1 matches 9 bases. Unmatched junction bases numbered 2, after V lost 4 bases and J lost 3 bases. Per the germline V gene, CDR1 is MRHNA and CDR2 is SNTAGT. The CDR3 contains 14 residues. CDR3 DNA sequence: TGTGCCAGCAGTGCCGGGACAGGGACAGATACGCAGTATTTT. It is translated as CASSAGTGTDTQYF.

The chain joins TRBV29-1 to TRBJ2-3; 16 positions agree with TRBD2. V dropped 3 bases and J dropped 2; count of bases not matched to a gene: 5. CDR3 length: 17 residues. Germline V gene lookup returns CDR1 SQVTM and CDR2 ANQGSEA. CDR3 sequence (DNA): TGCAGCGTTGAGGGGACTAGCGGGAGGGCCGACACAGATACGCAGTATTTT. As protein: CSVEGTSGRADTDTQYF.

This chain links TRBV11-2 with TRBJ1-1; D not resolved. Germline V gene sequence: CDR1 SGHAT, CDR2 FQNNGV. Trimming took 7 bases from V and 0 from J, leaving 15 bases between them. This CDR3 region has 15 residues. CDR3 residues: CASTPVVQLNTEAFF. The CDR3 DNA sequence: TGTGCCAGCACCCCCGTGGTCCAGTTGAACACTGAAGCTTTCTTT.

This chain uses TRBV19 with TRBJ1-1; 9 bases agree with TRBD1. Per germline, CDR1 LNHDA and CDR2 SQIVND (reference sequence). The CDR3 sequence is 14 residues long. Trimming at V came to 5 bases and at J to 4 bases, leaving 5 bases not matched to a gene. CDR3 loop: CASSVHRGPTEAFF. The CDR3 DNA follows: TGTGCCAGTAGTGTCCACAGGGGGCCCACTGAAGCTTTCTTT.

The V call is TRBV4-3, the J call TRBJ2-7, with 11 bases identical to TRBD1. The CDR3 length is 14 residues. Germline CDR1 reads LGHNA; CDR2 reads YSLEER. The junction had 3 bases not matched to a gene; V was cut back by 1 base and J by 7 bases. CDR3 nucleotide sequence: TGCGCCAGCAGCCAAGGGACAGGGGGCTGGGAGCAGTACTTC. It is translated as CASSQGTGGWEQYF.

The rearrangement joins TRBV10-3 to TRBJ1-1; D uncertain. Trimming shortened V by 0 bases and J by 8 bases, and 13 bases separated the two germline ends. The CDR3 runs 14 residues. Looked up from germline, CDR1 is ENHRY and CDR2 is SYGVKD. The CDR3 bases are TGTGCCATCAGTGAGTCAAGGGAGACACTCGAAGCTTTCTTT. This sequence encodes CAISESRETLEAFF.